Listed below are T cell receptor beta chains from one sample, sequenced in a study of cytomegalovirus exposure and HLA in healthy donors. TCRdb's table, derived via immunoSEQ multiplex PCR, lists solely in-frame clones and lacks some. The sample records more than 100,000 clones, around 61% being singletons. Source material: PBMCs. These receptor sequences come from a woman in her fifties or sixties in good health and CMV-seronegative. The CDR3 runs from the conserved cysteine through the conserved F or W. D genes are given only for firm matches. Some rows mark clone size as missing; the rest say once, few, many or name a class of expanded clone.

clone_size d_call j_call v_call cdr3_aa cdr3_nt
NA TRBD2 TRBJ2-5 TRBV28 CASSSSGRGETQYF TGTGCCAGCAGTTCTAGCGGGAGGGGAGAGACCCAGTACTTC
NA NA TRBJ1-4 TRBV4-1 CASSQDAGGTNEKLFF TGCGCCAGCAGCCAAGATGCGGGGGGCACAAATGAAAAACTGTTTTTT
NA TRBD1 TRBJ2-3 TRBV5-1 CASSSRQGLSWSADTQYF TGCGCCAGCAGCTCCCGACAGGGCCTTTCGTGGTCCGCAGATACGCAGTATTTT
NA NA TRBJ2-3 TRBV7-2 CASSFHWDTQYF TGTGCCAGCAGCTTCCACTGGGATACGCAGTATTTT
NA NA TRBJ1-2 TRBV5-4 CASRTDKFNYGYTF TGTGCCAGCAGAACGGACAAGTTTAACTATGGCTACACCTTC
once NA TRBJ2-6 TRBV7-7 CASSPGLTRSGANVLTF TGTGCCAGCAGCCCGGGACTCACGCGCTCTGGGGCCAACGTCCTGACTTTC
NA TRBD2 TRBJ2-2 TRBV28 CASSLFGVRTSGELFF TGTGCCAGCAGTTTATTCGGGGTTCGGACTAGCGGGGAGCTGTTTTTT
few TRBD1 TRBJ2-2 TRBV11-3 CASSWGQGAGELFF TGTGCCAGCAGCTGGGGACAGGGGGCCGGGGAGCTGTTTTTT
few TRBD1 TRBJ1-4 TRBV5-4 CASSLGGTGGEKLFF TGTGCCAGCAGCTTGGGAGGGACAGGGGGCGAAAAACTGTTTTTT
NA TRBD2 TRBJ2-3 TRBV5-1 CASSLAGRGEGDTQYF TGCGCCAGCAGCTTGGCCGGGCGGGGGGAAGGAGATACGCAGTATTTT
once TRBD1 TRBJ1-6 TRBV5-1 CASSLEGQGNSPLHF TGCGCCAGCAGCTTGGAGGGACAGGGCAATTCACCCCTCCACTTT
few TRBD2 TRBJ2-1 TRBV11-2 CASAAGGSSYNEQFF TGTGCCAGCGCCGCGGGCGGGAGTTCCTACAATGAGCAGTTCTTC
NA NA TRBJ2-7 TRBV11-1 CASTLGRGPTYEQYF TGTGCCAGCACCCTCGGACGGGGTCCGACCTACGAGCAGTACTTC
NA NA TRBJ1-6 TRBV4-3 CASSQTMAPNSPLHF TGCGCCAGCAGCCAAACTATGGCTCCGAATTCACCCCTCCACTTT
NA NA TRBJ2-5 TRBV11-3 CASSLAVGGQETQYF TGTGCCAGCAGCTTAGCCGTAGGGGGCCAAGAGACCCAGTACTTC